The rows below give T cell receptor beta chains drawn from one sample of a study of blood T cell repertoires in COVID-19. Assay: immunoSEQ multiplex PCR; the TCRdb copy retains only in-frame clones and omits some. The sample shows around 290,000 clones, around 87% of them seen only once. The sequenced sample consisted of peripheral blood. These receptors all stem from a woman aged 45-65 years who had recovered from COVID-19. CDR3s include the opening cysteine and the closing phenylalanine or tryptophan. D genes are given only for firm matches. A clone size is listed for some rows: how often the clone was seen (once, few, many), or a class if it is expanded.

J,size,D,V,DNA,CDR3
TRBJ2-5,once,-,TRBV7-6,TGTGCCAGCAGCCCCAGGCCGGCGACGCAAGAGACCCAGTACTTC,CASSPRPATQETQYF
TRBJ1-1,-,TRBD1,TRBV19,TGTGCCAGTAGTACAACCGGGACAGGGGGGACTGAAGCTTTCTTT,CASSTTGTGGTEAFF
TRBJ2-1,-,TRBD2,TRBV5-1,TGCGCCAGCAGCCCTCTAGCGGACGGGGTTGATACGCAGTTCTTC,CASSPLADGVDTQFF
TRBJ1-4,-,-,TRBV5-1,TGCGCCAGCAGCTTGGATCGGGGGTCGGAAAAACTGTTTTTT,CASSLDRGSEKLFF
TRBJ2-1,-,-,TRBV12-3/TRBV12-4,TGTGCCAGCAGTGGGCCAGGTGATGAGCAGTTCTTC,CASSGPGDEQFF
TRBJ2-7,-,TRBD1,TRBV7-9,TGTGCCAGCAGCCAACGACAGGGAAATTACGAGCAGTACTTC,CASSQRQGNYEQYF
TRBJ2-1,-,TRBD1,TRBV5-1,TGCGCCAGCAGCGTAGGGAGGGACAGGGATAATGAGCAGTTCTTC,CASSVGRDRDNEQFF
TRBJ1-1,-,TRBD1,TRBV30,TGTGCCTGGAGGAAGACAGGGGGCGGTGAAGCTTTCTTT,CAWRKTGGGEAFF
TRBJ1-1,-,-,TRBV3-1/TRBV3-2,TGTGCCAGCACTTTTACAGGGTACACTGAAGCTTTCTTT,CASTFTGYTEAFF
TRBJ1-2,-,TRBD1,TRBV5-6,TGTGCCAGCAGCTTCTTGACAGGGGGTCCTTCAGCCTATGGCTACACCTTC,CASSFLTGGPSAYGYTF
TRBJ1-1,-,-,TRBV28,TGTGCCAGCAGTTTATCGGCAGGTTCAAAAGCTTTCTTT,CASSLSAGSKAFF
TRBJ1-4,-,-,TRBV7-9,TGTGCCAGCAGCTTAGGGTTTGACAGAGCCTTAAATGAAAAACTGTTTTTT,CASSLGFDRALNEKLFF
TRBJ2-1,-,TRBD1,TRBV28,TGTGCCAGCAGTTTACGCAAAACCCACCGGACAGGGGTTCGAGAGCAGTTCTTC,CASSLRKTHRTGVREQFF
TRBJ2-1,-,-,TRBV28,TGTGCCAGCAGTTCAGGGGGACTAGCCTACAATGAGCAGTTCTTC,CASSSGGLAYNEQFF
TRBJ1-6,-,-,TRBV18,TGTGCCAGCTCACCGGACTCCGTAGGGTTACCCCTCCACTTT,CASSPDSVGLPLHF
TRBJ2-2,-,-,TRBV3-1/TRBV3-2,TGTGCCAGCAGCCAAGGCCTTTGGCAGAACACCGGGGAGCTGTTTTTT,CASSQGLWQNTGELFF
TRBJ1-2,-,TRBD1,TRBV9,TGTGCCAGTAGACTAGGAGGGGGCGCCGACTATGGCTACACCTTC,CASRLGGGADYGYTF
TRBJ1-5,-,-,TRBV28,TGTGCCAGCAGTTGGCAGGGAGGGAATCAGCCCCAGCATTTT,CASSWQGGNQPQHF
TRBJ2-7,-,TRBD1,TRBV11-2,TGTGCCAGCAGCTTGGGACAGGGCGGGGAGCAGTACTTC,CASSLGQGGEQYF
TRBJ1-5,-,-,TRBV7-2,TGTGCCAGCAGCCTCAGGGGAAATCAGCCCCAGCATTTT,CASSLRGNQPQHF
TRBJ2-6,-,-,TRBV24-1,TGTGCCACCAGTGATGAGGGCTCTGGGGCCAACGTCCTGACTTTC,CATSDEGSGANVLTF
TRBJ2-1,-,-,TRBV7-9,TGTGCCAGCAGCGGACTCTACAATGAGCAGTTCTTC,CASSGLYNEQFF
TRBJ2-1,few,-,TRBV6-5,TGTGCCAGCAGTTACTCCCGAGGGGGAGGGGAGCAGTTCTTC,CASSYSRGGGEQFF
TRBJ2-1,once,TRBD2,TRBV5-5,TGTGCCAGCAGCTCAGGCCACACTAGCGGGGTACAGCAGTTCTTC,CASSSGHTSGVQQFF
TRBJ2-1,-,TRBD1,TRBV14,TGTGCCAGCAGCCAACTTCCGGGACAGGGGGGCGATGAGCAGTTCTTC,CASSQLPGQGGDEQFF
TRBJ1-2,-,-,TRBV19,TGTGCCAGTAGAAAACAGGGTCATGGCTACACCTTC,CASRKQGHGYTF
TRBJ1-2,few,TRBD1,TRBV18,TGTGCCAGCTCACCCCAGGGGGACTATGGCTACACCTTC,CASSPQGDYGYTF
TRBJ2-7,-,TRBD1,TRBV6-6,TGTGCCAGCGGGGCCCGGGACAGGGCGAGCGAGCAGTACTTC,CASGARDRASEQYF
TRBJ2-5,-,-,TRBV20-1,TGCAGTGCTAGTATAGCGGCACAAGAGACCCAGTACTTC,CSASIAAQETQYF
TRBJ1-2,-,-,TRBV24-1,TGTGCCACCAGTGACCCCGGGGAGCTCTATGGCTACACCTTC,CATSDPGELYGYTF
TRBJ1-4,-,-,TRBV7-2,TGTGCCAGCAGCTTAGCTGGCAGGGATGAAAAACTGTTTTTT,CASSLAGRDEKLFF
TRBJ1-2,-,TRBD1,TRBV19,TGTGCCAGTAGCCCAGGGGGCAACAGGTACTATGGCTACACCTTC,CASSPGGNRYYGYTF
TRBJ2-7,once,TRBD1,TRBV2,TGTGCCAGCATATCCACTACGACAGGGCTGGCCGAGCAGTACTTC,CASISTTTGLAEQYF
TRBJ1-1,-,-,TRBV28,TGTGCCAGCACCCCATCTGGCTACCGGCCACAGGGTTCTTATGAAGCTTTCTTT,CASTPSGYRPQGSYEAFF
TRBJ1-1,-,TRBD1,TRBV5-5,TGTGCCAGCAGCTTCGACAGGGACACTGAAGCTTTCTTT,CASSFDRDTEAFF